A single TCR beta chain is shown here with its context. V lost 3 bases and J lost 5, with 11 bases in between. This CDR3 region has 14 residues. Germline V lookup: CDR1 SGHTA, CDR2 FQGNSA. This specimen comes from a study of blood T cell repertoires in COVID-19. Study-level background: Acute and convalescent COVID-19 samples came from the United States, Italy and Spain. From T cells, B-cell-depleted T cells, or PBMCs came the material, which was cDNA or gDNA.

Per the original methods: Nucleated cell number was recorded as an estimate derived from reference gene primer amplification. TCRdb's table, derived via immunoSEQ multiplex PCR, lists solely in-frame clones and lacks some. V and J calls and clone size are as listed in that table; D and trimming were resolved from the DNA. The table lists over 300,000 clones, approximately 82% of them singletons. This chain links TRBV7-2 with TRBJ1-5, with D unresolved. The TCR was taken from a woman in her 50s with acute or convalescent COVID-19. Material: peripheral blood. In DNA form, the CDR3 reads TGTGCCAGCAGCTTTATACCCGGGGATCAGCCCCAGCATTTT. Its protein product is CASSFIPGDQPQHF.